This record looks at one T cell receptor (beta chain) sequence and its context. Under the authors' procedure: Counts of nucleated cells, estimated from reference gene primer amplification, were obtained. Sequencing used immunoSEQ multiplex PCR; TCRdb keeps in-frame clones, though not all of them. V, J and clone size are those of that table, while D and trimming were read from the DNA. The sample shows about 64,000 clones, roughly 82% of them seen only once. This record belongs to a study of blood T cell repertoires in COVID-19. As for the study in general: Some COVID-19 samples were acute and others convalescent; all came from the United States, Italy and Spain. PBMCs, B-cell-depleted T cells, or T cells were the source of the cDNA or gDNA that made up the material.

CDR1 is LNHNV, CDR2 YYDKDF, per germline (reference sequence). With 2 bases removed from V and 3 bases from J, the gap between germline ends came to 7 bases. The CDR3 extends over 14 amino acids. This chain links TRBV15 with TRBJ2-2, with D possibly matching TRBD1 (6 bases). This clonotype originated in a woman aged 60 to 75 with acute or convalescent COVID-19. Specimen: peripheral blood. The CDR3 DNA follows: TGTGCCACCAGCAGACAGGGGCACACCGGGGAGCTGTTTTTT. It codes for CATSRQGHTGELFF.